Listed below are T cell receptor beta chains from one sample, sequenced in a study of CD4 T cell repertoires in COVID-19. Produced via immunoSEQ multiplex PCR; TCRdb's table is partial and in-frame only. Among more than 20,000 clones listed, nearly 95% were seen once. This sample comprised circulating follicular helper CD4+ T cells (cTfh) from blood, obtained before the COVID-19 pandemic. The receptors originated from a human donor who had COVID-19. CDR3s include the opening cysteine and the closing phenylalanine or tryptophan. The order of the fields is D gene, V gene, J gene, clone size, CDR3 DNA, CDR3 protein. A D gene is named only where the DNA matches it firmly. Some rows have no size entry. The others give once, few or many, or a class for an expanded clone.

D: NA; V: TRBV9; J: TRBJ1-1; size: NA; DNA: TGTGCCAGCAGCCCCAGGAACACTGAAGCTTTCTTT; CDR3: CASSPRNTEAFF
D: TRBD2; V: TRBV18; J: TRBJ2-1; size: once; DNA: TGTGCCAGCTCACCACCGGGACTAGCGGGACAGGGGCAGTTCTTC; CDR3: CASSPPGLAGQGQFF
D: TRBD1; V: TRBV6-1; J: TRBJ2-7; size: NA; DNA: TGTGCCAGCAGTAGACAGGGGTACTACGAGCAGTACTTC; CDR3: CASSRQGYYEQYF
D: NA; V: TRBV7-8; J: TRBJ2-7; size: once; DNA: TGTGCCAGCAGCTTATCCCAGGGTTCCTACGAGCAGTACTTC; CDR3: CASSLSQGSYEQYF
D: TRBD2; V: TRBV11-3; J: TRBJ2-1; size: NA; DNA: TGTGCCAGCAGCTTAGAGGGTGGGACTAGCGTCTACAATGAGCAGTTCTTC; CDR3: CASSLEGGTSVYNEQFF
D: TRBD2; V: TRBV7-2; J: TRBJ2-3; size: NA; DNA: TGTGCCAGCAGCCTGAGCGGGGGCACAGATACGCAGTATTTT; CDR3: CASSLSGGTDTQYF
D: TRBD1; V: TRBV19; J: TRBJ2-5; size: NA; DNA: TGTGCCAGTAGTAAGAGACAGGGGTTAGAGACCCAGTACTTC; CDR3: CASSKRQGLETQYF
D: NA; V: TRBV6-1; J: TRBJ2-2; size: NA; DNA: TGTGCCAGCAGTACAGTATACGGGAACACCGGGGAGCTGTTTTTT; CDR3: CASSTVYGNTGELFF
D: TRBD2; V: TRBV27; J: TRBJ2-1; size: few; DNA: TGTGCCAGCAGTTTCGGGACTAGCGTACCCGGGTACAATGAGCAGTTCTTC; CDR3: CASSFGTSVPGYNEQFF
D: NA; V: TRBV11-3; J: TRBJ2-2; size: NA; DNA: TGTGCCAGCAGCTTAGTAGGAGACACCGGGGAGCTGTTTTTT; CDR3: CASSLVGDTGELFF
D: TRBD1; V: TRBV2; J: TRBJ2-2; size: NA; DNA: TGTGCCAGCAGTGGGGACAGGGCGAACACCGGGGAGCTGTTTTTT; CDR3: CASSGDRANTGELFF
D: NA; V: TRBV28; J: TRBJ1-4; size: NA; DNA: TGTGCCAGCAGATCAGGGGACGCAACTAATGAAAAACTGTTTTTT; CDR3: CASRSGDATNEKLFF
D: TRBD1; V: TRBV4-1; J: TRBJ2-6; size: NA; DNA: TGCGCCAGCAGCCAAGGCGGGCAGGGGGCTAGAAACGTCCTGACTTTC; CDR3: CASSQGGQGARNVLTF
D: NA; V: TRBV11-2; J: TRBJ1-1; size: NA; DNA: TGTGCCAGCAGCGTAGACAGGAACACTGAAGCTTTCTTT; CDR3: CASSVDRNTEAFF
D: NA; V: TRBV11-2; J: TRBJ2-7; size: NA; DNA: TGTGCCAGCAGCTCCCAGGGTGGGTCCTACGAGCAGTACTTC; CDR3: CASSSQGGSYEQYF
D: TRBD2; V: TRBV2; J: TRBJ2-2; size: few; DNA: TGTGCCAGCAACCAGCGGGGTGCCGGGGAGCTGTTTTTT; CDR3: CASNQRGAGELFF
D: NA; V: TRBV19; J: TRBJ1-1; size: NA; DNA: TGTGCCAGTAGTTTAACAGGGAACACTGAAGCTTTCTTT; CDR3: CASSLTGNTEAFF
D: NA; V: TRBV5-1; J: TRBJ2-3; size: NA; DNA: TGCGCCAGCAGCTTGGAGGGAGCAGATACGCAGTATTTT; CDR3: CASSLEGADTQYF
D: TRBD2; V: TRBV4-2; J: TRBJ2-3; size: NA; DNA: TGTGCCAGCAGCCAAGCAGGGCAGGGAGGGAAGGATACGCAGTATTTT; CDR3: CASSQAGQGGKDTQYF
D: NA; V: TRBV6-1; J: TRBJ1-3; size: once; DNA: TGTGCCATCCGGAGGCCCTCTGGAAACACCATATATTTT; CDR3: CAIRRPSGNTIYF
D: NA; V: TRBV29-1; J: TRBJ2-1; size: NA; DNA: TGCAGCGTTGTAGTGGGGGGGCGAAGCTACAATGAGCAGTTCTTC; CDR3: CSVVVGGRSYNEQFF
D: TRBD2; V: TRBV5-8; J: TRBJ2-1; size: NA; DNA: TGTGCCAGCAGCTTGTCGCGTGTGAGGCTGACCGGGGGGGATGAGCAGTTCTTC; CDR3: CASSLSRVRLTGGDEQFF
D: TRBD1; V: TRBV5-4; J: TRBJ1-2; size: once; DNA: TGTGCCAGCAGCCCCAGGACAGGGGGCGACTATGGCTACACCTTC; CDR3: CASSPRTGGDYGYTF
D: NA; V: TRBV6-5; J: TRBJ1-2; size: NA; DNA: TGTGCCAGCAGTTACTCGGGAGGGTTCGATGGCTACACCTTC; CDR3: CASSYSGGFDGYTF
D: NA; V: TRBV6-1; J: TRBJ2-2; size: NA; DNA: TGTGCCAGCAGTGAAGGCGACTATTCGCCTCGGGAGCTGTTTTTT; CDR3: CASSEGDYSPRELFF
D: NA; V: TRBV18; J: TRBJ2-2; size: NA; DNA: TGTGCCAGCTCACCATCGGGGTCGGGCACCGGGGAGCTGTTTTTT; CDR3: CASSPSGSGTGELFF
D: TRBD1; V: TRBV9; J: TRBJ2-5; size: NA; DNA: TGTGCCAGCAGTCTAGGGACAGGCTTTCAGGGGGAGACCCAGTACTTC; CDR3: CASSLGTGFQGETQYF
D: TRBD2; V: TRBV28; J: TRBJ2-3; size: NA; DNA: TGTGCCAGCAGTGTGACTAGCTCCACGGATACGCAGTATTTT; CDR3: CASSVTSSTDTQYF
D: NA; V: TRBV5-1; J: TRBJ1-3; size: NA; DNA: TGCGCCAGCAGCTTGGACCTAAGCAACACCATATATTTT; CDR3: CASSLDLSNTIYF
D: NA; V: TRBV19; J: TRBJ2-7; size: NA; DNA: TGTGCCAGTAGTGCAGGTAGACAGGGAGGCTACGAGCAGTACTTC; CDR3: CASSAGRQGGYEQYF
D: TRBD1; V: TRBV2; J: TRBJ1-1; size: NA; DNA: TGTGCCAGCATGGGGACAGGGAAGGGGACTGAAGCTTTCTTT; CDR3: CASMGTGKGTEAFF
D: TRBD2; V: TRBV2; J: TRBJ2-2; size: NA; DNA: TGTGCCAGCAGCGTTAGCGGGAGGGGGATCGGGGAGCTGTTTTTT; CDR3: CASSVSGRGIGELFF
D: TRBD1; V: TRBV6-5; J: TRBJ1-1; size: once; DNA: TGTGCCAGCAGACAGGGGGCAACGGGTGAAGCTTTCTTT; CDR3: CASRQGATGEAFF
D: NA; V: TRBV5-1; J: TRBJ1-1; size: NA; DNA: TGCGCCAGCAGCTTGGGGGGGGTATACAACACTGAAGCTTTCTTT; CDR3: CASSLGGVYNTEAFF
D: NA; V: TRBV27; J: TRBJ1-2; size: NA; DNA: TGTGCCAGCAGCCTCGTTGGGGGGAATGGCTACACCTTC; CDR3: CASSLVGGNGYTF
D: TRBD1; V: TRBV7-9; J: TRBJ1-6; size: NA; DNA: TGTGCCAGCAGCTCGGCAGGGGGGTCACCCCTCCACTTT; CDR3: CASSSAGGSPLHF
D: NA; V: TRBV7-3; J: TRBJ2-3; size: once; DNA: TGTGCCAGCAGCTCCCTCGGAGATACGCAGTATTTT; CDR3: CASSSLGDTQYF
D: TRBD1; V: TRBV27; J: TRBJ1-1; size: few; DNA: TGTGCCAGCAGCCCCGACAGGGGGCGACGCAACACTGAAGCTTTCTTT; CDR3: CASSPDRGRRNTEAFF
D: TRBD1; V: TRBV4-1; J: TRBJ1-4; size: NA; DNA: TGCGCCAGCAGCCAGGGCTACACAGGGGGCGCGTCTGAAAAACTGTTTTTT; CDR3: CASSQGYTGGASEKLFF
D: NA; V: TRBV5-1; J: TRBJ2-7; size: NA; DNA: TGCGCCAGCAGCTTGAGCACAGACTACGAGCAGTACTTC; CDR3: CASSLSTDYEQYF
D: NA; V: TRBV11-2; J: TRBJ1-2; size: NA; DNA: TGTGCCAGCAGCTTAGATCGCCGGGTGTTCGGTGGCTACACCTTC; CDR3: CASSLDRRVFGGYTF
D: NA; V: TRBV11-3; J: TRBJ2-7; size: NA; DNA: TGTGCCAGCAGCTTATCAGGGTACGAGCAGTACTTC; CDR3: CASSLSGYEQYF